Presented here are 9 T cell receptor beta chains from one specimen sequenced in a study of cytomegalovirus exposure and HLA in healthy donors (dated by TCRdb to about 2017). The library came from the immunoSEQ multiplex PCR assay. TCRdb holds this immuneACCESS table with in-frame rearrangements only. Some clones are missing; in checked studies, unresolved V genes explain under half, and the rest has no known cause. Present in this sample are about 360,000 clones, more than 80% of which were seen just once. The ten top clones hold approximately 0.8% of the sample. Sequenced sample: PBMCs. Receptor source: a young woman in good health and CMV-seronegative.

This clone was counted a single time. The chain has TRBV28 and TRBJ2-3; TRBD2 is a possible D gene (7 bases). Germline V lookup: CDR1 MDHEN, CDR2 SYDVKM. Trimming stripped 2 bases from V and 2 bases from J, with 11 bases between. The CDR3 is 15 residues long. Here the CDR3 reads CASSLGGANTDTQYF. The DNA of the CDR3 is TGTGCCAGCAGTTTAGGGGGGGCGAACACAGATACGCAGTATTTT.

This clone was found once. The V and J genes are TRBV6-5 and TRBJ2-7, with D possibly matching TRBD1 (6 bases). The CDR3 extends over 15 amino acids. Trimming left V 8 bases short and J 4 bases short, with 21 bases between. The V gene's germline CDR1 is MNHEY and CDR2 SVGAGI. CDR3 DNA sequence: TGTGCCAGCGCCGACTTCCGGGACAAATTATACGAGCAGTACTTC. Encoded protein: CASADFRDKLYEQYF.

The chain links TRBV29-1 to TRBJ2-1, with TRBD2 matching 9 bases. This CDR3 spans 17 amino acids. Losses at the gene ends were 1 base for V and 8 bases for J; bases not matched to a gene: 15. CDR1 SQVTM and CDR2 ANQGSEA come from the germline V gene. The CDR3 nucleotides read TGCAGCGTTGAAGGCTTAAGCGGGGGGAAGAAGGTGCATGAGCAGTTCTTC. It specifies CSVEGLSGGKKVHEQFF.

The chain carries TRBV4-1 and TRBJ2-1, with a weak D call TRBD2 (6 bases). The CDR3 spans 12 residues. In germline, CDR1 is MGHRA, CDR2 YSYEKL. V was shortened by 4 bases and J by 8 bases, with 9 bases between the two germline ends. The CDR3 reads CASSRGTDEQFF. CDR3 bases: TGCGCCAGCAGCCGCGGGACGGATGAGCAGTTCTTC.

This chain links TRBV30 with TRBJ1-5; a weak D match, TRBD1 (5 bases). The CDR3 totals 13 residues. V was trimmed by 6 bases and J by 1 base, leaving 10 bases between them. CDR1 and CDR2 (germline): GTSNPN, SVGIG (reference sequence). CDR3 coding DNA: TGTGCCTGCCGGGGGAGAAGCAATCAGCCCCAGCATTTT. This gives the protein CACRGRSNQPQHF.

The CDR3 coding sequence is TGCAGCGTTGAGCGGGGGGCGCGTGGCTACACCTTC. It is translated as CSVERGARGYTF. The chain carries TRBV29-1 and TRBJ1-2; D is perhaps TRBD1 (6 bases). The CDR3 has 12 amino acids. Per germline, CDR1 SQVTM and CDR2 ANQGSEA. V lost 3 bases to trimming and J lost 7 bases, with 12 bases between them.

The V and J genes are TRBV10-1 and TRBJ2-7; 13 bases match TRBD2. The ends lost 5 bases at V and 1 base at J; junction bases unmatched: 2. CDR3 size: 15 residues. Germline CDR1 WNHNN, CDR2 SYGVQD (reference sequence). The CDR3 reads CASSLGLAGSYEQYF. As DNA, the CDR3 is TGCGCCAGCAGTTTGGGACTAGCGGGATCCTACGAGCAGTACTTC.

DNA for the CDR3: TGTGCCAGCAGCCAAGGCCCCGGCGGGGTGGACGAGCAGTACTTC. It translates to CASSQGPGGVDEQYF. The chain links TRBV14 to TRBJ2-7, with D tentatively TRBD2 (6 bases). CDR1 is SGHDN, CDR2 FVKESK, per germline. Trimming removed 1 base from V and 5 bases from J, with 15 bases in between. This CDR3 is 15 amino acids long.

DNA of the CDR3: TGTGCCTGGAGACCCGGGGGAGTAGGGAGCAATCAGCCCCAGCATTTT. It codes for CAWRPGGVGSNQPQHF. The chain combines TRBV30 with TRBJ1-5; D may be TRBD1 (5 bases). Trimming cost V 3 bases and J 1 base, with 16 bases left between them. The germline gives CDR1 GTSNPN, CDR2 SVGIG (reference sequence). The CDR3 totals 16 residues.